This T cell receptor beta chain was recorded in a study of shared clonotypes between healthy human individuals. Donors were healthy HIV-negative adults without recently reported acute infections or vaccinations. Study results and caveats: The study sampled only blood, and tissue repertoires likely differ.

Clones were sequenced by immunoSEQ multiplex PCR, and TCRdb holds only the in-frame ones, with some missing. Of roughly 700,000 clones listed, 90% are singletons. About this clone itself: Antigen unknown.

V dropped 5 bases and J dropped 7 bases, with 11 bases sitting between them. Germline CDR1 is LNHDA and CDR2 is SQIVND (reference sequence). CDR3 length: 13 residues. The V call is TRBV19, the J call TRBJ1-4; D unresolved. Specimen: memory CD8+ T cells from PBMCs. Regarding subset: CD45RO+ cells pooled with CCR7-negative TemRA cells. This TCR derives from a man aged 18 to 29 in good health. Some clones in this sample may be carry-over from other donors' samples. The CDR3 loop reads CASSPRRTEKLFF. CDR3 DNA: TGTGCCAGTAGTCCTCGCAGGACTGAAAAACTGTTTTTT. The full variable domain, in which reference TRBV19 and TRBJ1-4 provide the parts outside the CDR3, is DGGITQSPKYLFRKEGQNVTLSCEQNLNHDAMYWYRQDPGQGLRLIYYSQIVNDFQKGDIAEGYSVSREKKESFPLTVTSAQKNPTAFYLCASSPRRTEKLFFGSGTQLSVL.